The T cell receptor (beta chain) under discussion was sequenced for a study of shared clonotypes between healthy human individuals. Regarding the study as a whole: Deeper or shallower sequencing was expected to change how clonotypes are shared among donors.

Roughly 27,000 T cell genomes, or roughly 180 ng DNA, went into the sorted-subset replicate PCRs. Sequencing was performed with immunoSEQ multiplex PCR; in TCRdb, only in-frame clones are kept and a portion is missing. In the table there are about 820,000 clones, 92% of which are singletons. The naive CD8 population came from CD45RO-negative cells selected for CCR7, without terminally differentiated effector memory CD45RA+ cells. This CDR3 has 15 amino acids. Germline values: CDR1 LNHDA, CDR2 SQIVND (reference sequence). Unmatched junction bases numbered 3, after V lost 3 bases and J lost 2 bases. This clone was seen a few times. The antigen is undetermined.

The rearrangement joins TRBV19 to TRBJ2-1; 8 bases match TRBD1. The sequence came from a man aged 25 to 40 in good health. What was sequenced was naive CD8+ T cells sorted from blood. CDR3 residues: CASSILGQAYNEQFF. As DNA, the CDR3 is TGTGCCAGTAGTATTCTGGGACAGGCCTACAATGAGCAGTTCTTC.